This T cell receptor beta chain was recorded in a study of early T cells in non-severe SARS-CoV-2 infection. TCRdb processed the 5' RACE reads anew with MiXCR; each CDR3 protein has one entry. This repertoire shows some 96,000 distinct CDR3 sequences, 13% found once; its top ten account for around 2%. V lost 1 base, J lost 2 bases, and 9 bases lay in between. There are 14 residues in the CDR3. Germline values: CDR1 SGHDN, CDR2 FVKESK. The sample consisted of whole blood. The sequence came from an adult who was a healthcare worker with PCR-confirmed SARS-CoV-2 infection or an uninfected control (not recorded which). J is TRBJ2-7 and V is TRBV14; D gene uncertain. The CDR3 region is CASSQGIPPYEQYF. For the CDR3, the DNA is TGTGCCAGCAGCCAAGGGATACCACCCTACGAGCAGTACTTC.